A single T cell receptor beta chain is shown here with its context. Its target is not known. Unique molecular identifiers were used to barcode this TCRbeta library. TCRdb fed the PCR reads into MiXCR, producing one record per CDR3 protein. The top ten clones hold roughly 13% of a sample with 540,000 or so distinct CDR3 sequences, 20% to 25% of them seen once. The sample comes from a study of T-cell reconstitution after alpha-beta-depleted transplantation in children. Broader study findings: T-cell numbers and diversity one year post-transplant derived largely from freshly generated T cells. Reportedly, only several hundred clones from non-depleted graft cells drove alpha-beta T-cell counts at about two months. The origin of high day-60 TCRbeta diversity in some patients lay in surviving recipient T cells and thymic progenitors.

This CDR3 region has 14 residues. V shed 5 bases and J 5 bases; nucleotides not matched to a gene: 5. Per germline, CDR1 MDHEN and CDR2 SYDVKM. The sequence was obtained from a boy younger than two who had a stem cell transplant for acute myeloid leukemia, so the T cells may come from the graft donor. This chain uses TRBV28 with TRBJ2-3; the match to TRBD1 covers 9 bases. Sequenced material: PBMCs, mostly from graft donor cells, taken 360 days after TCRalphabeta/CD19-depleted stem cell transplant. CDR3 protein: CASSIRDREDTQYF. DNA of the CDR3: TGTGCCAGCAGTATCCGGGACAGGGAAGATACGCAGTATTTT.